This T cell receptor beta chain was obtained from a study of cytomegalovirus exposure and HLA in healthy donors. It was with 60 Vbeta and 13 Jbeta primers that the PCR ran. Authors' analysis steps: In a later analysis, of tens of millions of unique beta chains, around 11 million appeared in at least two donors. Only in-frame clones appear in the TCRdb table, and some are missing; sequencing was by immunoSEQ multiplex PCR. That table supplies the V and J calls and clone size; D and trimming were determined from the DNA. The table records some 110,000 clones, 65% to 85% of them present only once. With regard to this clone: The antigen is not known.

Study-wide findings and caveats: A list of 150 or so TCR beta chains associated with cytomegalovirus was given. The number of N-insertions in an Asian-associated ancestry cluster was reportedly below the approximately 700-donor mean in a later analysis. A few CMV-associated chains were confirmed in vitro to be specific for CMV antigens.

Germline V CDR1 and CDR2: KGHSH, LQKENI. Trimming removed 3 bases at V and 8 bases at J, with 8 bases between. The CDR3 length is 12 residues. Sequencing input: PBMCs. This chain uses TRBV18 with TRBJ2-1; no definite D call. The sequence derives from a man aged 50 to 59 in good health and CMV-seropositive. The CDR3 is CASSPQQDEQFF. The DNA of the CDR3 is TGTGCCAGCTCACCCCAGCAGGATGAGCAGTTCTTC. Drawing the rest from reference TRBV18 and TRBJ2-1, the complete variable domain is NAGVMQNPRHLVRRRGQEARLRCSPMKGHSHVYWYRQLPEEGLKFMVYLQKENIIDESGMPKERFSAEFPKEGPSILRIQQVVRGDSAAYFCASSPQQDEQFFGPGTRLTVL.